This T cell receptor (beta chain) appears in the sequencing data of a study of chemoradiotherapy in HPV16-positive cancers. On this clone: Its antigen is unidentified.

Here immunoSEQ multiplex PCR was the method, and the copy in TCRdb shows in-frame clones only, minus some. This sample has about 14,000 clones; roughly 79% occur once, and the top ten carry approximately 9.3%. The CDR3 loop spans 15 amino acids. V was clipped by 9 bases and J by 3 bases; unmatched bases: 12. Germline CDR1 MNHNS, CDR2 SASEGT. Whole-study findings and limits: HPV-specific T cells were functionally defined from only a couple of HPV16-positive patients. During treatment, candidate HPV-specific clones and E7-related motifs expanded in tumor.

This material was obtained from a patient who underwent chemoradiotherapy. This clonotype was obtained from a human donor with HPV-associated anogenital cancer. V and J are TRBV6-1 and TRBJ2-5; 8 bases map to TRBD2. The CDR3 DNA follows: TGTGCCAGTAGCCGGGCGGGGGGCAGGGAAGAGACCCAGTACTTC. Encoded protein: CASSRAGGREETQYF.